This T cell receptor beta chain was recovered during a study of vaccination and CD4 T cells after COVID-19. Sequencing of DNA taken from cultured CD4+ T cells relied on the Oncomine TCR Beta short-read assay. A single record per CDR3 protein comes from TCRdb applying MiXCR to the PCR reads. Of about 14,000 distinct CDR3 sequences listed, about three fifths are singletons. Treatment denoted: roughly ten-day PBMC culture with coronavirus spike peptide pools or control peptides (ViraFEST assay). Trimming cost V 1 base and J 7 bases, with 17 bases left between them. CDR3 length: 16 residues. CDR1 LNHNV and CDR2 YYDKDF come from the germline V gene (reference sequence). This clonotype appeared a few times. The antigen remains unidentified.

Specimen: CD4+ T cells from blood, cultured in vitro. The chain links TRBV15 to TRBJ2-1, with D possibly being TRBD1 or TRBD2 (5 bases each). The TCR originated in a human donor who had recovered from COVID-19. The CDR3 here is CATSRVALRDANEQFF. CDR3 nucleotides: TGTGCCACCAGCAGAGTTGCTCTCCGGGACGCTAATGAGCAGTTCTTC. Using reference TRBV15 and TRBJ2-1 for the parts outside the CDR3, the full variable domain is DAMVIQNPRYQVTQFGKPVTLSCSQTLNHNVMYWYQQKSSQAPKLLFHYYDKDFNNEADTPDNFQSRRPNTSFCFLDIRSPGLGDTAMYLCATSRVALRDANEQFFGPGTRLTVL.